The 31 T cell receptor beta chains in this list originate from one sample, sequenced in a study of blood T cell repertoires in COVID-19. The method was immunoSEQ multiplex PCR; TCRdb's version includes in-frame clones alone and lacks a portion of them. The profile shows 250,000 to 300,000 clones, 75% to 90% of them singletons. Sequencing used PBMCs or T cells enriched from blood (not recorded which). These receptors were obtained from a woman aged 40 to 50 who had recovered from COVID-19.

The DNA for the CDR3 is TGTGCCAGTAGTCCGAAACATAGCAATCAGCCCCAGCATTTT. It encodes CASSPKHSNQPQHF. The chain joins TRBV19 to TRBJ1-5; no clear D gene. V shed 5 bases and J shed 0 bases, with 8 bases lying between them. Looked up from germline, CDR1 is LNHDA and CDR2 is SQIVND (reference sequence). The CDR3 loop spans 14 amino acids.

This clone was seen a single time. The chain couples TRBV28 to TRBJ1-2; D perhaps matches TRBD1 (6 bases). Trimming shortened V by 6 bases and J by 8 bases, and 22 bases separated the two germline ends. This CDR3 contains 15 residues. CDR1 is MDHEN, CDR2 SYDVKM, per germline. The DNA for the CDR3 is TGTGCCAGCAGGCCGTACGGACAGAGTCGTAAGGGCTACACCTTC. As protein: CASRPYGQSRKGYTF.

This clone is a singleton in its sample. The chain's CDR3 is CASSDERRLSGELFF. DNA for the CDR3: TGTGCCAGCAGTGACGAGCGGCGTTTAAGCGGGGAGCTGTTTTTT. V is TRBV25-1 and J is TRBJ2-2, with D perhaps TRBD2 (5 bases). CDR3 length equals 15 residues. V lost 3 bases and J 7 bases, leaving 15 bases between the germline ends. CDR1 and CDR2 (germline): MGHDK, SYGVNS.

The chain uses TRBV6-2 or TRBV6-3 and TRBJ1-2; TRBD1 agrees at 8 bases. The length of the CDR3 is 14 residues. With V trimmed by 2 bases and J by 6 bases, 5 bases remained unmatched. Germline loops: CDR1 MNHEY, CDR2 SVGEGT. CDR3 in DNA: TGTGCCAGCAGTTACGGGGCAGGGGGCGATGGCTACACCTTC. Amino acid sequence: CASSYGAGGDGYTF.

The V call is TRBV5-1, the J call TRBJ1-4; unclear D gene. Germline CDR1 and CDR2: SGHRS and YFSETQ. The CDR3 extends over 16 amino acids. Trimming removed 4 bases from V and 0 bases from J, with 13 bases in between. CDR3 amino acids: CASSLRPPATNEKLFF. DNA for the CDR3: TGCGCCAGCAGCCTGAGGCCACCCGCAACTAATGAAAAACTGTTTTTT. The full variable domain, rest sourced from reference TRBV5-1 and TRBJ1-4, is KAGVTQTPRYLIKTRGQQVTLSCSPISGHRSVSWYQQTPGQGLQFLFEYFSETQRNKGNFPGRFSGRQFSNSRSEMNVSTLELGDSALYLCASSLRPPATNEKLFFGSGTQLSVL.

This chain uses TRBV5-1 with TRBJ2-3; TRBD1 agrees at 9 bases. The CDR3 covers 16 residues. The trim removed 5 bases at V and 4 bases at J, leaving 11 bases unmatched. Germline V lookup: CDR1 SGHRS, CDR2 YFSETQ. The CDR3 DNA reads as TGCGCCAGCAGTCTGACGGGACAGGGCCCCCCAGATACGCAGTATTTT. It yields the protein CASSLTGQGPPDTQYF. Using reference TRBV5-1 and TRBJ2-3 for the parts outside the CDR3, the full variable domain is KAGVTQTPRYLIKTRGQQVTLSCSPISGHRSVSWYQQTPGQGLQFLFEYFSETQRNKGNFPGRFSGRQFSNSRSEMNVSTLELGDSALYLCASSLTGQGPPDTQYFGPGTRLTVL.

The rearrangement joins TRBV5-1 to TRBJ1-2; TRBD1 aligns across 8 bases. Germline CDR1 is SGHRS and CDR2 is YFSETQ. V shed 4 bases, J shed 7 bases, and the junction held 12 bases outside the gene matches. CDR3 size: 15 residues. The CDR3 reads CASSGLQGARGGYTF. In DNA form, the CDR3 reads TGCGCCAGCAGCGGCCTGCAGGGGGCTCGGGGTGGCTACACCTTC.

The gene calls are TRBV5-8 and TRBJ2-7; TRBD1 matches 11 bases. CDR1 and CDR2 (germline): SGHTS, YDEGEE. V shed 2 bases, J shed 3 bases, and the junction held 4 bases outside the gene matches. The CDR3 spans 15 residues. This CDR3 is CASSLPGQGVYEQYF. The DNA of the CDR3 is TGTGCCAGCAGCTTACCGGGACAGGGGGTCTACGAGCAGTACTTC.

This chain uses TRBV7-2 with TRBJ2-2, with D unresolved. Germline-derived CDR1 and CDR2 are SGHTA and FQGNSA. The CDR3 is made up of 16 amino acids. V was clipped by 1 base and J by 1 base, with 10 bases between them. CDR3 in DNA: TGTGCCAGCAGCTTAGGATGGTCCAGGAACACCGGGGAGCTGTTTTTT. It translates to CASSLGWSRNTGELFF. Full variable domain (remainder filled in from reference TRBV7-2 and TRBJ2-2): GAGVSQSPSNKVTEKGKDVELRCDPISGHTALYWYRQSLGQGLEFLIYFQGNSAPDKSGLPSDRFSAERTGGSVSTLTIQRTQQEDSAVYLCASSLGWSRNTGELFFGEGSRLTVL.

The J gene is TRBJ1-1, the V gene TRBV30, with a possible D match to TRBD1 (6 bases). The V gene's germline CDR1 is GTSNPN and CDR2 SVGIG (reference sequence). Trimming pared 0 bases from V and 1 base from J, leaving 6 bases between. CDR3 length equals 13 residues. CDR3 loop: CAWSVQGNTEAFF. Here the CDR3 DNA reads TGTGCCTGGAGTGTACAGGGGAACACTGAAGCTTTCTTT.

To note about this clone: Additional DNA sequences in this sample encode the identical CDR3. This CDR3 reads CASSLGGTGGIETQYF. DNA for the CDR3: TGTGCCAGCAGCTTAGGCGGGACAGGGGGCATTGAGACCCAGTACTTC. V gene TRBV11-2 combines with J gene TRBJ2-5; 12 bases are shared with TRBD1. The length of the CDR3 is 16 residues. The V gene's germline CDR1 is SGHAT and CDR2 FQNNGV. Losses at the gene ends were 1 base for V and 5 bases for J; bases not matched to a gene: 5.

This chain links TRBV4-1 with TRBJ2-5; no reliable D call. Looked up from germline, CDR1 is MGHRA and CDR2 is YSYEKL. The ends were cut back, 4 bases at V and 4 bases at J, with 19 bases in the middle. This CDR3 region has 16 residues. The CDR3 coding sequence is TGCGCCAGCAGCCCCCAGTCCCTGCAGGTGAGAGAGACCCAGTACTTC. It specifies CASSPQSLQVRETQYF.

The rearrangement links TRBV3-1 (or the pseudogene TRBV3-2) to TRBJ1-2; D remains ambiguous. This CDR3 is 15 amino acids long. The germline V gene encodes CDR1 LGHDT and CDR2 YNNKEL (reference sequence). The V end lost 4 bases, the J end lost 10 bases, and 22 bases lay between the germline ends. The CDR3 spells CASSLSIYRVRDYTF. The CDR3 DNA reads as TGTGCCAGCAGCCTCTCAATCTACCGGGTTCGGGACTACACCTTC.

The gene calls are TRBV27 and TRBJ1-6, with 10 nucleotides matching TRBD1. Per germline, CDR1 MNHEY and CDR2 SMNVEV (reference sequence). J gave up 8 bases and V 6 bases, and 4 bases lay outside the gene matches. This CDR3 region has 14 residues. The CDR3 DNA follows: TGTGCCAGCAGGTCCGGGACAGGGGATTCACCCCTCCACTTT. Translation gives CASRSGTGDSPLHF.

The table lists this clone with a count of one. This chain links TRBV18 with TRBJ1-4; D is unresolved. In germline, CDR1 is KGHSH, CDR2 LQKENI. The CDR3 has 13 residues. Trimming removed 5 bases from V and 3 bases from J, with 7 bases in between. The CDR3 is CASSGEANEKLFF. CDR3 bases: TGTGCCAGCTCAGGGGAGGCTAATGAAAAACTGTTTTTT.

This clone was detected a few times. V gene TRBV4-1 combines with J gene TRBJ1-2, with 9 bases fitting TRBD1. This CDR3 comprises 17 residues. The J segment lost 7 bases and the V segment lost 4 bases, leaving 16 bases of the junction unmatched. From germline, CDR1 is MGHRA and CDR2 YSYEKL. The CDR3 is CASSLVGGTGLLGGYTF. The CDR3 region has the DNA TGCGCCAGCAGCCTAGTAGGCGGGACAGGGCTTCTTGGTGGCTACACCTTC.

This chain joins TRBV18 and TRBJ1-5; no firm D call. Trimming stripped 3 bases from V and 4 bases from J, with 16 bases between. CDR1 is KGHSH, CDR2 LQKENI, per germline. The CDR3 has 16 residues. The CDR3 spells CASSPYQATANQPQHF. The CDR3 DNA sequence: TGTGCCAGCTCACCCTACCAGGCCACAGCAAATCAGCCCCAGCATTTT. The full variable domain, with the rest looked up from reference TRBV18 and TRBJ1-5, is NAGVMQNPRHLVRRRGQEARLRCSPMKGHSHVYWYRQLPEEGLKFMVYLQKENIIDESGMPKERFSAEFPKEGPSILRIQQVVRGDSAAYFCASSPYQATANQPQHFGDGTRLSIL.

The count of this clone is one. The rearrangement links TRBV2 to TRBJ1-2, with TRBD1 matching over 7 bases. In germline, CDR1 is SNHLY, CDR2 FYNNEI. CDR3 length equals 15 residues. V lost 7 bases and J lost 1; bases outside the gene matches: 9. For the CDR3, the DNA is TGTGCCAGCAATAGGGACAGCGGCTTTAACTATGGCTACACCTTC. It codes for CASNRDSGFNYGYTF.

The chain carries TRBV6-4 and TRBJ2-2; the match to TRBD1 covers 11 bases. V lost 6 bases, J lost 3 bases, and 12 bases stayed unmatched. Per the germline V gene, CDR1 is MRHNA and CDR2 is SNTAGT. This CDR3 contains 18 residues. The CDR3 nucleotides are TGTGCCAGCAGAGCGGACAGGGGGCGACGGGGGGACACCGGGGAGCTGTTTTTT. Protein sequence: CASRADRGRRGDTGELFF.

The CDR3 reads CASSYQGQGASPLHF. The CDR3 nucleotides are TGTGCCAGCAGCTACCAGGGACAGGGAGCTTCACCCCTCCACTTT. The rearrangement links TRBV7-3 to TRBJ1-6; 9 bases are a match to TRBD1. V gave up 4 bases and J gave up 9 bases; unmatched junction bases: 7. This CDR3 is 15 amino acids long. CDR1 is SGHTA, CDR2 FQGTGA, per germline.

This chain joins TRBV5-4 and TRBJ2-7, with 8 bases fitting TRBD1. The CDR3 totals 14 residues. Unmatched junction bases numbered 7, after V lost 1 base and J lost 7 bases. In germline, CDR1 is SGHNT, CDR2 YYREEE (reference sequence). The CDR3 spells CASSLTQGADEQYF. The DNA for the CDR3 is TGTGCCAGCAGCTTGACTCAGGGGGCGGATGAGCAGTACTTC.

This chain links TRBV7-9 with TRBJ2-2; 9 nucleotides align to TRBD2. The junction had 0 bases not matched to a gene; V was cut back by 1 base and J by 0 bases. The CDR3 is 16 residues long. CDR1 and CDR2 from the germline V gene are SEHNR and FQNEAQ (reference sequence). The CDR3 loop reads CASSLGTSANTGELFF. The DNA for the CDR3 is TGTGCCAGCAGCTTAGGGACTAGCGCGAACACCGGGGAGCTGTTTTTT.

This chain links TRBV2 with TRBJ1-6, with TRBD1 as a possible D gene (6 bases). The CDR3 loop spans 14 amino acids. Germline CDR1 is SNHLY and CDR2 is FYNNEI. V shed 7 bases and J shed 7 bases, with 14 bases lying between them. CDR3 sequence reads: CASMGQRQNSPLHF. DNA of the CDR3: TGTGCCAGCATGGGACAACGACAGAATTCACCCCTCCACTTT.

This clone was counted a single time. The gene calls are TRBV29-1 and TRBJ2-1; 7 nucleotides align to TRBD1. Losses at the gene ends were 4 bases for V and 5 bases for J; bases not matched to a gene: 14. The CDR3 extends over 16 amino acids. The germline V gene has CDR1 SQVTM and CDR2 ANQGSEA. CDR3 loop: CSVGGRKGQRHNEQFF. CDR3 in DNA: TGCAGCGTTGGAGGGCGTAAGGGACAGCGACACAATGAGCAGTTCTTC.

The CDR3 loop is CSATTGVGTEAFF. The CDR3 DNA sequence: TGCAGCGCCACAACAGGGGTCGGCACTGAAGCTTTCTTT. The chain employs TRBV29-1 and TRBJ1-1, with TRBD1 identical over 7 bases. This CDR3 spans 13 amino acids. Germline V lookup: CDR1 SQVTM, CDR2 ANQGSEA. V was pared by 7 bases and J by 4 bases, with 9 bases of the junction left unmatched.

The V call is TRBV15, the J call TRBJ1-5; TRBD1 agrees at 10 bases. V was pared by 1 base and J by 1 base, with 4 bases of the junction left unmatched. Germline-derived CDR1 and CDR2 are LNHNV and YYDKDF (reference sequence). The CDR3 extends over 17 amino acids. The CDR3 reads CATSRGGDRGSNQPQHF. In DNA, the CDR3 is TGTGCCACCAGCAGAGGGGGGGACAGGGGAAGCAATCAGCCCCAGCATTTT.

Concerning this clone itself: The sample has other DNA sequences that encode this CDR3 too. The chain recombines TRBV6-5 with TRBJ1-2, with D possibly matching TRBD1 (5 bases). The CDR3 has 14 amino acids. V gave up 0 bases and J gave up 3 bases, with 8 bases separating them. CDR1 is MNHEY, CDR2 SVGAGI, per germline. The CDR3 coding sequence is TGTGCCAGCAGTTACTCTCGGGGGGACTATGGCTACACCTTC. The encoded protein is CASSYSRGDYGYTF.

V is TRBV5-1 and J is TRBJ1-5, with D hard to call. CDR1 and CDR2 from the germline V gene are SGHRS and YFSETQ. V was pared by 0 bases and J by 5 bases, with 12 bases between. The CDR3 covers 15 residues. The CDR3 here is CASSLVGGEHQPQHF. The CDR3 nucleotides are TGCGCCAGCAGCTTGGTTGGAGGCGAACATCAGCCCCAGCATTTT.

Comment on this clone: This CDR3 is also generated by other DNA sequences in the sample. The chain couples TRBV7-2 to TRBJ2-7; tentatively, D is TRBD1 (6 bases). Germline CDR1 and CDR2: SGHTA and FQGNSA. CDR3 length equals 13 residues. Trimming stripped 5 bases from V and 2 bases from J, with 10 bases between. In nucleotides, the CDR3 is TGTGCCAGCAGCCTGGACAGAGCCTACGAGCAGTACTTC. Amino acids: CASSLDRAYEQYF.

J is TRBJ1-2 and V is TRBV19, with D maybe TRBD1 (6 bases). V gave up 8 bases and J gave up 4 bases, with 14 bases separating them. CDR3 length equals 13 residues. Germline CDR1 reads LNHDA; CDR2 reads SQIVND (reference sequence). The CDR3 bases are TGTGCCAGTGCCGAACAGGGAGCCTATGGCTACACCTTC. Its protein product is CASAEQGAYGYTF.

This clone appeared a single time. The chain's CDR3 is CASSPSGQGAHEQYF. The CDR3 DNA sequence: TGTGCCAGCTCACCATCGGGACAGGGGGCCCACGAGCAGTACTTC. The chain links TRBV18 to TRBJ2-7; TRBD1 matches at 12 bases. This CDR3 spans 15 amino acids. J lost 5 bases, V lost 2 bases, and 4 bases had no gene match. The germline V gene encodes CDR1 KGHSH and CDR2 LQKENI.